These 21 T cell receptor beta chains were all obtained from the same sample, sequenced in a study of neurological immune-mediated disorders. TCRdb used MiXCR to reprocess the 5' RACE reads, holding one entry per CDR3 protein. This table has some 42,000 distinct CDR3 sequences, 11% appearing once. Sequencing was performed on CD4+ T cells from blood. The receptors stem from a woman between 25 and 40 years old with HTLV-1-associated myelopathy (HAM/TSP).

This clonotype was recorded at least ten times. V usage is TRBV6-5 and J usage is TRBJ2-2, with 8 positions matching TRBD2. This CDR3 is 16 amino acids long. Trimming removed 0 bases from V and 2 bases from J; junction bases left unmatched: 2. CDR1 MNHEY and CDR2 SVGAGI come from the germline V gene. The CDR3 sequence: CASSYSAGGNTGELFF. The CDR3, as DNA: TGTGCCAGCAGTTACTCGGCGGGGGGAAACACCGGGGAGCTGTTTTTT.

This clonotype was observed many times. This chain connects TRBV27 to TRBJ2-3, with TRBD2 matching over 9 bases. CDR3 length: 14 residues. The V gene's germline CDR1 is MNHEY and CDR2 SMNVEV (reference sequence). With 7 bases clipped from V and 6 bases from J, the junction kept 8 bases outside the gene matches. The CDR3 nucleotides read TGTGCCAGCAACCAGCGGGGGGCGGGGGATACGCAGTATTTT. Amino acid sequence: CASNQRGAGDTQYF.

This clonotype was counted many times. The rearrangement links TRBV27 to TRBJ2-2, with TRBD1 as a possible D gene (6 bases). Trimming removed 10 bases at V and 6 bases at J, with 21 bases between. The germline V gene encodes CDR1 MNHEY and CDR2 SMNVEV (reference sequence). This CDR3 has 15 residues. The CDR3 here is CATQMGTGSSGELFF. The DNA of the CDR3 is TGTGCCACCCAAATGGGAACAGGGTCCTCCGGGGAGCTGTTTTTT.

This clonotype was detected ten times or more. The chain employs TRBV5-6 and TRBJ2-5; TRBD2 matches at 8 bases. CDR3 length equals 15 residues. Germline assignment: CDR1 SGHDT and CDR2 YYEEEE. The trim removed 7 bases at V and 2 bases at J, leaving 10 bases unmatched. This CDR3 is CASFQTTGGQETQYF. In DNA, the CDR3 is TGTGCCAGCTTCCAAACAACGGGGGGGCAAGAGACCCAGTACTTC.

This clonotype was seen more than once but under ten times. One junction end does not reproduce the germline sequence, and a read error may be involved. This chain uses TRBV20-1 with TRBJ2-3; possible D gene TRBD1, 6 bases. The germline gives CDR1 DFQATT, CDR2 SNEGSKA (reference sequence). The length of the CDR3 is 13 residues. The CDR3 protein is CSANHRETDTQYF. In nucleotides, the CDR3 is TGCAGTGCCAACCACAGGGAGACAGATACACAGTATTTT.

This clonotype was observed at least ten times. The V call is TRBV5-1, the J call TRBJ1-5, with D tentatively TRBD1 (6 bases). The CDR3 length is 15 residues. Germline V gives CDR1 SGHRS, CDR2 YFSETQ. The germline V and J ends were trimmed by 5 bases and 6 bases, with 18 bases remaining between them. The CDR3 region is CASRVLPGAGQPQHF. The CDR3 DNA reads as TGCGCCAGCAGAGTCCTTCCGGGGGCTGGTCAGCCCCAGCATTTT.

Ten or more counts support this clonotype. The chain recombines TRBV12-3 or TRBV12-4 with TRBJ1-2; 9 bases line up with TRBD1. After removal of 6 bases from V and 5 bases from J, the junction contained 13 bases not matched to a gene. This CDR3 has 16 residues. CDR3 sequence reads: CASRSTGGARGYGYTF. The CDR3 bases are TGTGCCAGCAGAAGTACAGGGGGCGCCCGCGGATATGGCTACACCTTC.

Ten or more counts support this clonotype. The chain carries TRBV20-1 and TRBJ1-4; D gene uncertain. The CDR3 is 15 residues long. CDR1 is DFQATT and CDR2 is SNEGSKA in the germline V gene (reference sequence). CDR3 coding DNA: TGCAGCCCTTCTTGGGCCGGACTAGATTGGGAAAAACTGTTTTTT. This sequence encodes CSPSWAGLDWEKLFF.

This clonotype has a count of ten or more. CDR3 loop: CSALDRVGGYTF. Here the CDR3 DNA reads TGCAGTGCTCTAGACAGGGTCGGGGGCTACACCTTC. The chain uses TRBV20-1 and TRBJ1-2; 7 bases are shared with TRBD1. This CDR3 comprises 12 residues. The germline CDR1 and CDR2 sequences are DFQATT and SNEGSKA (reference sequence). The V segment lost 5 bases and the J segment 8 bases; nucleotides outside the gene matches: 8.

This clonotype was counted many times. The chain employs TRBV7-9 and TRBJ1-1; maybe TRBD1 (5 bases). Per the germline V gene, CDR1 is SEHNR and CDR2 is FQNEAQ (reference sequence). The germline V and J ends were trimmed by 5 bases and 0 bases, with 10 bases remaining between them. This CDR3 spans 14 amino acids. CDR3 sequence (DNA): TGTGCCAGCAGCAGGGGTGATGTGAACACTGAAGCTTTCTTT. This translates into CASSRGDVNTEAFF.

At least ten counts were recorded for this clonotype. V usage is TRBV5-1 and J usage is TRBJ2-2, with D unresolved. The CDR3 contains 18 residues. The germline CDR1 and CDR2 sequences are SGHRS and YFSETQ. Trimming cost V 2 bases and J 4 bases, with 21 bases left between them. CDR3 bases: TGCGCCAGCAGCTTTAATATTGGTAGCACAAGACTCACCGGGGAGCTGTTTTTT. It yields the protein CASSFNIGSTRLTGELFF.

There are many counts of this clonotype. CDR3 sequence reads: CSARLWGRAPFNEKLFF. In DNA, the CDR3 is TGCAGTGCCCGCCTCTGGGGCAGGGCCCCTTTTAATGAAAAACTGTTTTTT. The V and J genes are TRBV20-1 and TRBJ1-4; possibly TRBD1 for D (5 bases). The V and J ends lost 6 bases and 4 bases respectively, with 24 bases between them. CDR3 size: 17 residues. Germline V gene sequence: CDR1 DFQATT, CDR2 SNEGSKA (reference sequence).

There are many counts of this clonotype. This CDR3 is CASAKSGTSGGSDTQYF. CDR3 DNA sequence: TGTGCCAGCGCGAAATCCGGGACTAGCGGGGGATCAGATACGCAGTATTTT. The rearrangement joins TRBV3-1 to TRBJ2-3; TRBD2 agrees at 14 bases. Losses at the gene ends were 8 bases for V and 4 bases for J; bases not matched to a gene: 11. CDR1 and CDR2 from the germline V gene are LGHDT and YNNKEL (reference sequence). The CDR3 has 17 residues.

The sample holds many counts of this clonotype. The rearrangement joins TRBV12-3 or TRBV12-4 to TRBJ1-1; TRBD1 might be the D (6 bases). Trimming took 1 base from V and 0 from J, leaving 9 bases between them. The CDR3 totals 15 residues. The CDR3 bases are TGTGCCAGCAGTTTAGGCGGGACACTGAACACTGAAGCTTTCTTT. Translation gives CASSLGGTLNTEAFF.

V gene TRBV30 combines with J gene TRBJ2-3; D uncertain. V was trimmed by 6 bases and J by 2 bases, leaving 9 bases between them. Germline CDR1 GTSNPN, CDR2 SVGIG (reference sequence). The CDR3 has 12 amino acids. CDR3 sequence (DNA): TGTGCCTGCGCCCCTAACACAGATACGCAGTATTTT. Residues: CACAPNTDTQYF.

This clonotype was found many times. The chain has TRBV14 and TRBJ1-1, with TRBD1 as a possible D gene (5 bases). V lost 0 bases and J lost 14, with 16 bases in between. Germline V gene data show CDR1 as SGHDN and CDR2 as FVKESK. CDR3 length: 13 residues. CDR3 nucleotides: TGTGCCAGCAGCCAAGATTATGGGACGGTGATCTTCTTT. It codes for CASSQDYGTVIFF.

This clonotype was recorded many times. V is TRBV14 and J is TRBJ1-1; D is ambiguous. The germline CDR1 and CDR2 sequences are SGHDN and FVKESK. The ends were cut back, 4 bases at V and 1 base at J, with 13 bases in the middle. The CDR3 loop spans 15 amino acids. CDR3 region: CASSPTRRGNTEAFF. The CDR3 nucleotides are TGTGCCAGCAGCCCTACGCGGCGGGGGAACACTGAAGCTTTCTTT.

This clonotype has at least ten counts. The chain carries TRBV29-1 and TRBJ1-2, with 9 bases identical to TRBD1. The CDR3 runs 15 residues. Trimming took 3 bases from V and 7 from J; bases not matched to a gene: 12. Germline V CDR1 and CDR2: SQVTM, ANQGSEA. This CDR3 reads CSVDVQGALGFGYTF. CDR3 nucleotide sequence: TGCAGCGTTGATGTACAGGGGGCATTGGGTTTTGGCTACACCTTC.

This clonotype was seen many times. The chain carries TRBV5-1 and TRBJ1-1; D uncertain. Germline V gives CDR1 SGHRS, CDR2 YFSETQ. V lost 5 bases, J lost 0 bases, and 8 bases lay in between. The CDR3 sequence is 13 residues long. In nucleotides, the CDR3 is TGCGCCAGCAGGGGTTCGATGAACACTGAAGCTTTCTTT. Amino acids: CASRGSMNTEAFF.

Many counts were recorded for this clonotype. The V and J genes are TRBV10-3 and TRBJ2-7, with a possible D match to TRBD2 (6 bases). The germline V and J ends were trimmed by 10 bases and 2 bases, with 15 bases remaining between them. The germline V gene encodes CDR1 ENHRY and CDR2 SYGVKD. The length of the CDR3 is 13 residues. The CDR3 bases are TGTGCCACCGGGTTGGGGGGAACCTACGAGCAGTACTTC. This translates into CATGLGGTYEQYF.

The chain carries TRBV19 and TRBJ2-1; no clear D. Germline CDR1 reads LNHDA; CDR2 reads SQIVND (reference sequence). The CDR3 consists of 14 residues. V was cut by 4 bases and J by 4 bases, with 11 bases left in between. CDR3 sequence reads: CASSKKVGYNEQFF. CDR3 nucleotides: TGTGCCAGTAGTAAAAAGGTAGGGTACAATGAGCAGTTCTTC. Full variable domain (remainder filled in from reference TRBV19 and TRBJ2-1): DGGITQSPKYLFRKEGQNVTLSCEQNLNHDAMYWYRQDPGQGLRLIYYSQIVNDFQKGDIAEGYSVSREKKESFPLTVTSAQKNPTAFYLCASSKKVGYNEQFFGPGTRLTVL.